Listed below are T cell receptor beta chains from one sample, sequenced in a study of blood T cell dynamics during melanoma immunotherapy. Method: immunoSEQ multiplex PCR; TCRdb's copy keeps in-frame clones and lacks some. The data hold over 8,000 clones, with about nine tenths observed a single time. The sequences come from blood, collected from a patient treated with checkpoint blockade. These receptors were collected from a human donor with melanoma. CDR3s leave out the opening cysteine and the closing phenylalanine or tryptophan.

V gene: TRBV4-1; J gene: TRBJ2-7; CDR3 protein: ASSQGESGGAYEQY
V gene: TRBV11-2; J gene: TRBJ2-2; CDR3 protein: ASSLDRGRTGELF
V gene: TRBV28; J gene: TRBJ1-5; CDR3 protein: ASSTNQPQH
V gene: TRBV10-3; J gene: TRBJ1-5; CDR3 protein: AISATGDQPQH
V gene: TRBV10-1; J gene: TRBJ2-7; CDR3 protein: ASSVNDYEQY
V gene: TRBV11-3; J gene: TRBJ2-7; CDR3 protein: ANSRGRAYEQY
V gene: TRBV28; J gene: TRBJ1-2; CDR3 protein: AVEGEGYT
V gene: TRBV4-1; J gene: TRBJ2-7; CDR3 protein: ASSQAEFSSYEQY
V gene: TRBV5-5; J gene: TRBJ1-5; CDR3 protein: ASDWGQGKNQPQH
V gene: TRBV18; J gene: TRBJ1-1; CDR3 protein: ASSPPGRGNTEAF
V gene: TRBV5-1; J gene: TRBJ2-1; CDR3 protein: ASSSAGGKYNEQF
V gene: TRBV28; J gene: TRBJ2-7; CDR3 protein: ASRLRDRGYYEQY
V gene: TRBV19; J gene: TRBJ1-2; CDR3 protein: ASNQGGADGYT
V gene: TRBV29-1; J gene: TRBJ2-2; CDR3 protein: SVRQGVTGELF
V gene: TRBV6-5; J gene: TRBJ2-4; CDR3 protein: ASSHKAKNIQY
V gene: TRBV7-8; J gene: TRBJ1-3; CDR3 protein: ASSLGFGRIGNTIY
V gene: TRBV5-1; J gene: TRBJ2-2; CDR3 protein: ASGTGTPLGTGELF
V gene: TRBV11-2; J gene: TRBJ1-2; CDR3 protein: ASSPLGMKGYT
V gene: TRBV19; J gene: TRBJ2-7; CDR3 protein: ASSIAGRGGYEQY
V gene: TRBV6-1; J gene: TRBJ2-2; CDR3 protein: ASTGARTGELF
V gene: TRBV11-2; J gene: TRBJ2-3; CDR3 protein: ASSLGQGVVTDTQY
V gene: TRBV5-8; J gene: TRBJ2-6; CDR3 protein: ASSPWRSGSGANVLT
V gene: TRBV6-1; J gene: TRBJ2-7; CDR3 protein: ASSDKWISYEQY